Below, 7 T cell receptor beta chains from the same sample are listed, as sequenced in a study of cytomegalovirus exposure and HLA in healthy donors. 60 Vbeta and 13 Jbeta primers were used in PCR. Measured with immunoSEQ multiplex PCR; TCRdb has only the in-frame clones, and not every one. The sample includes roughly 140,000 clones, 80% seen only once; the top ten take roughly 1.2%. The sample was PBMCs. These receptors were taken from a female donor in good health and CMV-seronegative.

This clone appeared a few times. V usage is TRBV6-5 and J usage is TRBJ2-7; 8 bases line up with TRBD1. The CDR3 extends over 14 amino acids. Trimming removed 4 bases from V and 2 bases from J; junction bases left unmatched: 4. The germline gives CDR1 MNHEY, CDR2 SVGAGI. The CDR3 bases are TGTGCCAGCAGTTTCCAGGGGGCCCCCTACGAGCAGTACTTC. Protein sequence: CASSFQGAPYEQYF.

This clone was observed a single time. The genes are TRBV7-6 and TRBJ1-5; 8 bases line up with TRBD1. This CDR3 is built from 16 residues. Germline V gene lookup returns CDR1 SGHVS and CDR2 FNYEAQ. V lost 0 bases to trimming and J lost 1 base; unmatched junction nucleotides: 2. The CDR3 DNA reads as TGTGCCAGCAGCTTAGCAACAGGGGGGAGCAATCAGCCCCAGCATTTT. Its translation: CASSLATGGSNQPQHF.

The chain joins TRBV6-4 to TRBJ1-2; 8 nucleotides line up with TRBD1. Germline-derived CDR1 and CDR2 are MRHNA and SNTAGT. The CDR3 runs 17 residues. V trimming: 2 bases; J trimming: 6 bases; junction bases outside the gene matches: 14. DNA for the CDR3: TGTGCCAGCAGTGACGGACAGGGAATCTGGGGCTCGAATGGCTACACCTTC. Its protein is CASSDGQGIWGSNGYTF.

V and J are TRBV4-1 and TRBJ2-3; 9 nucleotides line up with TRBD2. This CDR3 spans 18 amino acids. Germline V gene data show CDR1 as MGHRA and CDR2 as YSYEKL. J was trimmed by 4 bases and V by 0 bases; bases with no gene match: 11. DNA of the CDR3: TGCGCCAGCAGCCAAGATATGATAGCGGGAGACCAGGCAGATACGCAGTATTTT. Protein sequence: CASSQDMIAGDQADTQYF.

This chain links TRBV2 with TRBJ1-5; D is ambiguous. The CDR3 is 15 amino acids. The V gene's germline CDR1 is SNHLY and CDR2 FYNNEI. Trimming removed 6 bases at V and 0 bases at J, with 12 bases between. The DNA of the CDR3 is TGTGCCAGCAGGTCGGGTGCCTTTAGCAATCAGCCCCAGCATTTT. This sequence encodes CASRSGAFSNQPQHF.

This clone was found once. The genes are TRBV6-1 and TRBJ2-5; TRBD2 matches at 7 bases. Losses at the gene ends were 3 bases for V and 5 bases for J; bases not matched to a gene: 9. Germline V gene data show CDR1 as MNHNS and CDR2 as SASEGT. This CDR3 spans 15 amino acids. The CDR3 DNA sequence: TGTGCCAGCAGTGAGCGGGGGAGTTGGTTGGAGACCCAGTACTTC. Protein sequence: CASSERGSWLETQYF.

The rearrangement joins TRBV2 to TRBJ1-1; a possible D gene is TRBD1 (6 bases). Trimming left V 2 bases short and J 1 base short, with 11 bases between. In germline, CDR1 is SNHLY, CDR2 FYNNEI. The CDR3 extends over 15 amino acids. CDR3: CASSEWGQPNTEAFF. In nucleotides, the CDR3 is TGTGCCAGCAGTGAATGGGGGCAGCCGAACACTGAAGCTTTCTTT.